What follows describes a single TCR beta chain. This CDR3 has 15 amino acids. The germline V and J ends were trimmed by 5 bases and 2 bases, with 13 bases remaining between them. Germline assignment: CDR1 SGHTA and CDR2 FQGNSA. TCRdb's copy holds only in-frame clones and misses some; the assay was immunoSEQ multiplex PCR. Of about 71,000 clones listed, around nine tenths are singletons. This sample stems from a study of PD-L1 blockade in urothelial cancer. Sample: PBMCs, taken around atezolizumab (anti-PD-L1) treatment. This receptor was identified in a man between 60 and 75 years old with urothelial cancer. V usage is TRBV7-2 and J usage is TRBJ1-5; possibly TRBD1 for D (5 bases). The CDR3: CASSPSQGGNQPQHF. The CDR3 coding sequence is TGTGCCAGCAGCCCCAGCCAAGGGGGCAATCAGCCCCAGCATTTT.